This T cell receptor (beta chain) was profiled in a study of vaccination and CD4 T cells after COVID-19. Study at large: Post-diagnosis, post-COVID samples were collected after a median about 95 days, ranging 35 to 161.

Documented treatment: roughly 11-day PBMC culture with coronavirus spike peptide pools or control peptides (ViraFEST assay). ViraFEST used peptide pools to expand antigen-specific T cells before TCR sequencing. With respect to this clonotype: What it binds is unknown.

Overall study findings and caveats: Convalescent patients gained a median approximately 86% of their reactive clones only post-vaccination. Only relatively few convalescent patients were studied, and early post-infection timepoints were not analyzed.

The CDR3 spans 14 residues. The germline V gene encodes CDR1 SNHLY and CDR2 FYNNEI. V lost 6 bases, J lost 3 bases, and 4 bases stayed unmatched. The Oncomine TCR Beta short-read assay was applied to DNA of cultured CD4+ T cells. A single record per CDR3 protein comes from TCRdb applying MiXCR to the PCR reads. The table includes under 15,000 distinct CDR3 sequences, about 60% detected once. Sequencing was done on a sample of CD4+ T cells from blood, cultured in vitro. This clonotype originated in a human donor who had recovered from COVID-19. This chain connects TRBV2 to TRBJ2-1; 8 nucleotides agree with TRBD2. The CDR3 is CASRSAGDYNEQFF. CDR3 DNA: TGTGCCAGCAGGTCAGCGGGAGACTACAATGAGCAGTTCTTC.